The following is a T cell receptor (beta chain) sequence with its context. Its cognate antigen is unknown. The record originates from a study of T cell responses to AZD1222 COVID-19 vaccine. Study-wide context: Analysis merged second doses at about 4 or about 12 weeks. Overall study results and limits: In the spike-specific TCR repertoire, nearly half reportedly target unmutated variant regions. Donors were chiefly white British, with a greater number of females, and clonal diversity was perhaps underestimated.

TCRdb's copy holds only in-frame clones and misses some; the assay was immunoSEQ multiplex PCR. Of approximately 150,000 clones listed, around 93% are singletons. Deletions cut 4 bases from V and 2 bases from J, with 10 bases between. There are 14 residues in the CDR3. Germline V gives CDR1 SGHRS, CDR2 YFSETQ. This clonotype was obtained from an adult in good health. Sequenced material: peripheral blood, taken on day 0 of AZD1222 vaccination. The chain joins TRBV5-1 to TRBJ1-3, with TRBD1 as a possible D gene (6 bases). CDR3 in amino acids: CASSNAGAGNTIYF. As DNA, the CDR3 is TGCGCCAGCAGCAACGCAGGGGCTGGAAACACCATATATTTT.